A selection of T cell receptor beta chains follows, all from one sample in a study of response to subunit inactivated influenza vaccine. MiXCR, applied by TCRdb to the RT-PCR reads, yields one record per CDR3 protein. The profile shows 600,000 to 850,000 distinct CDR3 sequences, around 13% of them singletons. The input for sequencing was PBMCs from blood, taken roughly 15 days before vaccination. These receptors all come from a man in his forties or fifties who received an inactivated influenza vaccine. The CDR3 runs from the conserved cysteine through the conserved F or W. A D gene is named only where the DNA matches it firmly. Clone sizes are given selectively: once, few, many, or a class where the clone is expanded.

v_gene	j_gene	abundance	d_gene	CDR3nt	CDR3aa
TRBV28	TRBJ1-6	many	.	TGTGCCAGCAGTTTCCCGGGGGTTCCCCTCCACTTT	CASSFPGVPLHF
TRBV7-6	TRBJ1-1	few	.	TGTGCCAGCACCCCGGGAGGAACTGAAGCTTTCTTT	CASTPGGTEAFF
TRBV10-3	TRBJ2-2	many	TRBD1	TGTGCCATCTGGCAGGGGGCGAAAACCGGGGAGCTGTTTTTT	CAIWQGAKTGELFF
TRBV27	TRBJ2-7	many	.	TGTGCCAGCAGTCCCACCCTCAGGGGCGAGCAGTACTTC	CASSPTLRGEQYF
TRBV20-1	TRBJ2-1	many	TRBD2	TGCAGTGTGACTAGCGGTGACATCAATGAGCAGTTCTTC	CSVTSGDINEQFF
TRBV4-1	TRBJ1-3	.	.	TGCGCCAGCAGCCAAGAACCAGGGGACACCATATATTTT	CASSQEPGDTIYF
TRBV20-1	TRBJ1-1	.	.	TGCAGTGCCGGGCCAAGGGGAAAAGGAACTGAAGCTTTCTTT	CSAGPRGKGTEAFF
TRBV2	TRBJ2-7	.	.	TGTGCCAGCAGTATGATGACAGCCTACGAGCAGTACTTC	CASSMMTAYEQYF
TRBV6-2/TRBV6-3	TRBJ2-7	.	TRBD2	TGTGCCAGCAGCGGGACTAGCGGGGCATCGCGTGAGCAGTACTTC	CASSGTSGASREQYF
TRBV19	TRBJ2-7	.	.	TGTGCCAGTAGTACGACGACGCTGGGCGAGCAGTACTTC	CASSTTTLGEQYF
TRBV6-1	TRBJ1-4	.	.	TGTGCCAGCAGTGAACGAGGTCAGGGTAGAGAAAAACTGTTTTTT	CASSERGQGREKLFF
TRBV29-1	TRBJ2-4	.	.	TGCAGCGTTGCCAAGACCCGGGACATTCAGTACTTC	CSVAKTRDIQYF
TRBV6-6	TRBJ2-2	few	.	TGTGCCGCGGGACAGCACACCGGGGAGCTGTTTTTT	CAAGQHTGELFF
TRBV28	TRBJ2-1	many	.	TGTGCCAGCAGTGTGACAGGCAACAATGAGCAGTTCTTC	CASSVTGNNEQFF
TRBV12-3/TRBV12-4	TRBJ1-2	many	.	TGTGCCAGCAGCTCCCTCGCTACACAGGGAATAGGCTACACCTTC	CASSSLATQGIGYTF
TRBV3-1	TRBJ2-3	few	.	TGTGCCAGCAGCCAAGAGGCGGTTAATACGCAGTATTTT	CASSQEAVNTQYF
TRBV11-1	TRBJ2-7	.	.	TGTGCCAGCAGCTTAGTTCACTCAAAAGGCTACGAGCAGTACTTC	CASSLVHSKGYEQYF
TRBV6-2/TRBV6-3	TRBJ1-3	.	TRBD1	TGTGCCAGCAGTACCTTCGGACAGGGAGCGGAAAACACCATATATTTT	CASSTFGQGAENTIYF
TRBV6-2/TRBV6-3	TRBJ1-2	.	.	TGTGCCAGCAGTCAGGGGACCCTTAACTATGGCTACACCTTC	CASSQGTLNYGYTF
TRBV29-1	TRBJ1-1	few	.	TGCAGCGCATCCGGGACAATGAACACTGAAGCTTTCTTT	CSASGTMNTEAFF
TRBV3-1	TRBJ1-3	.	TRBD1	TGTGCCAGCAGCCAAGAAGGGACAGGGGCTGGAAACACCATATATTTT	CASSQEGTGAGNTIYF
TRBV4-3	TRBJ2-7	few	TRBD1	TGCGCCAGCAGCCAAGAAGGGACAGTCCTGGGCGAGCAGTACTTC	CASSQEGTVLGEQYF
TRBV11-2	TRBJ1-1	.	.	TGTGCCAGCAGCTTAGTAGGGTTATTTGGGGTGACTGAAGCTTTCTTT	CASSLVGLFGVTEAFF
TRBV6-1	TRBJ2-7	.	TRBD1	TGTGCCAGCACCCCAGACAGGGTCGGCTACGAGCAGTACTTC	CASTPDRVGYEQYF
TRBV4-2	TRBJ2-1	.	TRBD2	TGTGCCAGCAGCGCTGTATTGGGGACTAGCAATGAGCAGTTCTTC	CASSAVLGTSNEQFF
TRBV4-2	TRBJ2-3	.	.	TGTGCCAGCAGCCAAGCCGTCTCAAAGGATGATACGCAGTATTTT	CASSQAVSKDDTQYF
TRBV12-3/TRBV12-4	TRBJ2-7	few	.	TGTGCCAGCAGCTCCGGGTCAGACTACGAGCAGTACTTC	CASSSGSDYEQYF
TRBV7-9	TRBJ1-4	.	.	TGTGCCAGCAGCAGCCCTAATGCCTATCGGGAAAAACTGTTTTTT	CASSSPNAYREKLFF
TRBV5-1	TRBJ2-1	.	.	TGCGCCAGCAGCCCCGCCCTGAGCTCCTACAATGAGCAGTTCTTC	CASSPALSSYNEQFF
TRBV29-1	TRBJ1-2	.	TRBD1	TGCAGCGTTGTGTTCCCGGGACAGGGGCCCTATGGCTACACCTTC	CSVVFPGQGPYGYTF
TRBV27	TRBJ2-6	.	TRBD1	TGTGCCAGCAGTTCCACAGGGGGCCACTCTGGGGCCAACGTCCTGACTTTC	CASSSTGGHSGANVLTF